The present TCR beta chain was sequenced within a study of molecular identifiers for immune sequencing clone quantification. Study-wide findings and caveats: Identical TCR molecules sharing a barcode could underestimate highly expanded clone sizes.

In its sample, this clonotype was seen many times. Antigen: not known. Germline V gene sequence: CDR1 MNHEY, CDR2 SVGEGT. Trimming left V 5 bases short and J 6 bases short, with 14 bases between. This CDR3 spans 14 amino acids. Bulk TCR libraries used previously described methods and listed TCR primers. TCRdb re-called the PCR reads with MiXCR, one entry per CDR3 protein. The data contain 20,000 to 30,000 distinct CDR3 sequences, 17% of them seen just once; the ten biggest clones take up roughly 1%. When naive CD8 T cells were sorted, they were gated as CD8+CD4-CCR7+CD45RA+. Input material: naive CD8+ T cells from blood, with Jurkat cell RNA spiked in. Subset of the sample: FACS-sorted CD8+CD4-CCR7+CD45RA+ naive T cells. The chain links TRBV6-2 or TRBV6-3 to TRBJ1-5; D gene unclear. The TCR originated in a human donor in good health. Some libraries in this study had Jurkat cell RNA spiked in. CDR3 sequence reads: CASSPTSKAQPQHF. CDR3 coding DNA: TGTGCCAGCAGTCCTACTTCAAAGGCTCAGCCCCAGCATTTT.